This entry lists 31 T cell receptor beta chains sequenced from one sample in a study of preoperative IRX-2 immunotherapy in early breast cancer. Treatment defined: preoperative locoregional IRX-2 cytokine immunotherapy. Sequencing used immunoSEQ multiplex PCR; TCRdb keeps in-frame clones, though not all of them. The data show approximately 96,000 clones, approximately 90% seen once. Sequenced material: tumor tissue, taken after IRX-2 immunotherapy. The receptors stem from a human donor with breast cancer.

V and J are TRBV28 and TRBJ1-2; 10 bases line up with TRBD1. Trimming removed 5 bases from V and 3 bases from J; junction bases left unmatched: 3. Germline CDR1 reads MDHEN; CDR2 reads SYDVKM. The CDR3 spans 14 residues. The CDR3 nucleotides are TGTGCCAGCAGTAGGACAGGGGGGTACTATGGCTACACCTTC. This gives the protein CASSRTGGYYGYTF.

Comment on this clone: A nucleotide was unread or ambiguous, so the corresponding amino acid is written X. CDR3 bases: TGTGCCAGCAGCTTAGGCCAGGGRGACACTGAAGCTTTCTTT. Translation: CASSLGQXDTEAFF. The complete CDR3 reads CASSLGQGDTEAFF. This chain links TRBV11-3 with TRBJ1-1; D is perhaps TRBD1 (5 bases). V was cut by 1 base and J by 3 bases, with 9 bases left in between. The CDR3 is 14 residues long. The germline CDR1 and CDR2 sequences are SGHNT and YENEEA.

This chain connects TRBV29-1 to TRBJ1-1; D is possibly TRBD1 (5 bases). The CDR3 contains 12 residues. Germline V gene sequence: CDR1 SQVTM, CDR2 ANQGSEA. Trimming pared 7 bases from V and 4 bases from J, leaving 13 bases between. CDR3 bases: TGCAGCGCAGACAGTGGTCTCACTGAAGCTTTCTTT. Translating it yields CSADSGLTEAFF.

The chain couples TRBV5-1 to TRBJ1-1; 9 bases are shared with TRBD1. CDR3 length: 15 residues. The J segment lost 0 bases and the V segment lost 4 bases, leaving 4 bases of the junction unmatched. Per germline, CDR1 SGHRS and CDR2 YFSETQ. The CDR3 DNA reads TGCGCCAGCAGCCCACAGGGGGCCCTGAACACTGAAGCTTTCTTT. This encodes CASSPQGALNTEAFF.

The gene calls are TRBV30 and TRBJ1-1, with D unresolved. V shed 5 bases and J shed 0 bases, with 13 bases lying between them. The length of the CDR3 is 14 residues. CDR1 GTSNPN and CDR2 SVGIG come from the germline V gene (reference sequence). The CDR3 DNA reads TGTGCCTGGGATAAACTCTTAATGAACACTGAAGCTTTCTTT. It is translated as CAWDKLLMNTEAFF.

The chain employs TRBV19 and TRBJ1-5; D perhaps matches TRBD1 (6 bases). The CDR3 runs to 14 residues. CDR1 LNHDA and CDR2 SQIVND come from the germline V gene (reference sequence). Trimming pared 4 bases from V and 4 bases from J, leaving 11 bases between. The CDR3 coding sequence is TGTGCCAGTAGTAAGGACAGAAGTAATCAGCCCCAGCATTTT. As protein: CASSKDRSNQPQHF.

The chain recombines TRBV5-1 with TRBJ2-1, with 9 bases lining up with TRBD2. After removal of 5 bases from V and 7 bases from J, the junction contained 7 bases not matched to a gene. The germline gives CDR1 SGHRS, CDR2 YFSETQ. The CDR3 extends over 14 amino acids. CDR3 protein: CASSSRTSVNEQFF. The CDR3 DNA follows: TGCGCCAGCAGTTCCCGGACTAGCGTTAATGAGCAGTTCTTC.

The count of this clone is one. One junction end does not reproduce the germline sequence, and a read error may be involved. The chain links TRBV6-4 to TRBJ2-1, with D unclear. The CDR3 runs to 11 residues. Germline assignment: CDR1 MRHNA and CDR2 SNTAGT. The CDR3 DNA follows: TGTGCCATCAGTGTGGACAATGAGCAGTTCTTC. It translates to CAISVDNEQFF.

CDR3 amino acids: CSVAPGGRNTIYF. Written as DNA, the CDR3 is TGCAGCGTTGCGCCAGGAGGAAGAAACACCATATATTTT. The chain recombines TRBV29-1 with TRBJ1-3; D not resolved. The CDR3 is 13 residues long. Germline V lookup: CDR1 SQVTM, CDR2 ANQGSEA. V dropped 4 bases and J dropped 5 bases, with 12 bases sitting between them.

The chain joins TRBV6-8 to TRBJ1-1; D is perhaps TRBD1 (5 bases). V lost 5 bases to trimming and J lost 4 bases, with 11 bases between them. The CDR3 is made up of 13 amino acids. In germline, CDR1 is MNHGY, CDR2 SAAAGT. The CDR3 loop reads CASSDVGGTEAFF. The CDR3 bases are TGTGCCAGCAGTGACGTCGGGGGCACTGAAGCTTTCTTT.

This sequence joins TRBV28 and TRBJ1-1; possibly TRBD1 for D (6 bases). V dropped 5 bases and J dropped 2 bases, with 9 bases sitting between them. CDR1 and CDR2 (germline): MDHEN, SYDVKM. The length of the CDR3 is 13 residues. The CDR3 sequence: CASSTDSNTEAFF. DNA of the CDR3: TGTGCCAGCAGTACGGACAGTAACACTGAAGCTTTCTTT. The entire variable domain, with the rest obtained from reference TRBV28 and TRBJ1-1, is as follows: DVKVTQSSRYLVKRTGEKVFLECVQDMDHENMFWYRQDPGLGLRLIYFSYDVKMKEKGDIPEGYSVSREKKERFSLILESASTNQTSMYLCASSTDSNTEAFFGQGTRLTVV.

This chain uses TRBV7-8 with TRBJ2-3, with 12 nucleotides matching TRBD2. Per the germline V gene, CDR1 is SGHVS and CDR2 is FQNEAQ. The CDR3 has 20 amino acids. V was clipped by 5 bases and J by 1 base; unmatched bases: 16. The CDR3, as DNA: TGTGCCAGCAGCCCCCGATATGAGTGGACTAGCGGGGCGGGCACAGATACGCAGTATTTT. This translates into CASSPRYEWTSGAGTDTQYF.

The chain carries TRBV4-1 and TRBJ1-5; no firm D call. V was trimmed by 0 bases and J by 0 bases, leaving 15 bases between them. Per germline, CDR1 MGHRA and CDR2 YSYEKL. This CDR3 has 18 residues. The chain's CDR3 is CASSQDRILSNSNQPQHF. In DNA, the CDR3 is TGCGCCAGCAGCCAAGATCGGATACTGAGTAATAGCAATCAGCCCCAGCATTTT.

The chain has TRBV28 and TRBJ2-5; tentatively, D is TRBD1 (5 bases). V was cut by 5 bases and J by 5 bases, with 15 bases left in between. Germline CDR1 and CDR2: MDHEN and SYDVKM. This CDR3 spans 14 amino acids. DNA for the CDR3: TGTGCCAGCAGTATTTTGCTGGGGCGGGAGACCCAGTACTTC. Amino acid sequence: CASSILLGRETQYF. The variable domain in full, completed from reference TRBV28 and TRBJ2-5, reads DVKVTQSSRYLVKRTGEKVFLECVQDMDHENMFWYRQDPGLGLRLIYFSYDVKMKEKGDIPEGYSVSREKKERFSLILESASTNQTSMYLCASSILLGRETQYFGPGTRLLVL.

This clone has a single count. V is TRBV6-8 and J is TRBJ1-6, with D perhaps TRBD1 (5 bases). Germline V gene sequence: CDR1 MNHGY, CDR2 SAAAGT. Trimming pared 1 base from V and 0 bases from J, leaving 16 bases between. This CDR3 is 19 amino acids long. The CDR3 sequence is CASSYYTGTGISYNSPLHF. For the CDR3, the DNA is TGTGCCAGCAGTTACTATACCGGGACTGGTATCTCCTATAATTCACCCCTCCACTTT.

The chain has TRBV5-1 and TRBJ2-1; 8 bases are a match to TRBD2. The length of the CDR3 is 15 residues. Looked up from germline, CDR1 is SGHRS and CDR2 is YFSETQ. Unmatched junction bases numbered 8, after V lost 3 bases and J lost 6 bases. The CDR3 reads CASSSLAGSSNEQFF. The CDR3 DNA follows: TGCGCCAGCAGCTCCTTAGCGGGATCTTCCAATGAGCAGTTCTTC. The complete variable domain, with remaining parts taken from reference TRBV5-1 and TRBJ2-1, reads KAGVTQTPRYLIKTRGQQVTLSCSPISGHRSVSWYQQTPGQGLQFLFEYFSETQRNKGNFPGRFSGRQFSNSRSEMNVSTLELGDSALYLCASSSLAGSSNEQFFGPGTRLTVL.

A remark on this clone: Distinct nucleotide sequences in the sample also encode this CDR3. The genes are TRBV18 and TRBJ2-6, with D hard to call. The length of the CDR3 is 13 residues. Trimming removed 3 bases at V and 2 bases at J, with 2 bases between. Germline assignment: CDR1 KGHSH and CDR2 LQKENI. CDR3 nucleotide sequence: TGTGCCAGCTCACCCACTGGGGCCAACGTCCTGACTTTC. Its protein is CASSPTGANVLTF. The variable domain in full, with the rest retrieved from reference TRBV18 and TRBJ2-6, is NAGVMQNPRHLVRRRGQEARLRCSPMKGHSHVYWYRQLPEEGLKFMVYLQKENIIDESGMPKERFSAEFPKEGPSILRIQQVVRGDSAAYFCASSPTGANVLTFGAGSRLTVL.

In this sample, this clone turned up once. This sequence joins TRBV18 and TRBJ2-1; 8 nucleotides line up with TRBD1. Germline CDR1 and CDR2: KGHSH and LQKENI. The CDR3 is 15 residues long. J was trimmed by 4 bases and V by 1 base; bases with no gene match: 3. CDR3 nucleotides: TGTGCCAGCTCACCACTAGGACAGGGTTACAATGAGCAGTTCTTC. Encoded protein: CASSPLGQGYNEQFF.

The CDR3 loop is CASNHGGVWPQHF. For the CDR3, the DNA is TGTGCCAGTAACCACGGGGGGGTATGGCCCCAGCATTTT. The chain couples TRBV19 to TRBJ1-5, with D possibly matching TRBD1 (5 bases). This CDR3 has 13 amino acids. Per germline, CDR1 LNHDA and CDR2 SQIVND (reference sequence). V gave up 7 bases and J gave up 9 bases, with 16 bases separating them.

The J gene is TRBJ1-4, the V gene TRBV7-6, with D tentatively TRBD1 (5 bases). This CDR3 spans 15 amino acids. The V end lost 5 bases, the J end lost 7 bases, and 17 bases lay between the germline ends. From germline, CDR1 is SGHVS and CDR2 FNYEAQ. The chain's CDR3 is CASSIELTGGEKLFF. The CDR3 nucleotides read TGTGCCAGCAGCATAGAACTTACAGGCGGTGAAAAACTGTTTTTT.

The chain couples TRBV6-8 to TRBJ2-7, with 9 nucleotides matching TRBD1. Unmatched junction bases numbered 9, after V lost 9 bases and J lost 0 bases. Germline CDR1 is MNHGY and CDR2 is SAAAGT. The CDR3 extends over 15 amino acids. This CDR3 is CASFVGGQGSYEQYF. For the CDR3, the DNA is TGTGCCAGTTTTGTGGGGGGACAGGGCTCCTACGAGCAGTACTTC.

This clone was counted between two and nine times. This chain links TRBV10-2 with TRBJ1-5; no clear D. The CDR3 is 14 residues long. In germline, CDR1 is WSHSY, CDR2 SAAADI. Trimming removed 8 bases from V and 4 bases from J, with 15 bases in between. The CDR3: CASAPSRVNQPQHF. For the CDR3, the DNA is TGCGCCAGCGCTCCATCGAGGGTGAATCAGCCCCAGCATTTT.

The J gene is TRBJ2-2, the V gene TRBV29-1, with 7 bases that match TRBD2. Per the germline V gene, CDR1 is SQVTM and CDR2 is ANQGSEA. V lost 6 bases and J lost 1; bases outside the gene matches: 8. The CDR3 is 15 residues long. CDR3 sequence (DNA): TGCAGCGTACTCGAGGGAGGGCGGAACACCGGGGAGCTGTTTTTT. Translating it yields CSVLEGGRNTGELFF.

This clone was picked up one time. This rearrangement joins TRBV6-8 to TRBJ1-1, with D tentatively TRBD1 (5 bases). Per the germline V gene, CDR1 is MNHGY and CDR2 is SAAAGT. V lost 2 bases to trimming and J lost 5 bases, with 15 bases between them. The CDR3 length is 15 residues. CDR3 protein: CASSYRDFSWTEAFF. In DNA form, the CDR3 reads TGTGCCAGCAGTTACCGGGACTTCTCTTGGACTGAAGCTTTCTTT.

The genes are TRBV28 and TRBJ1-3, with D possibly being TRBD1 (5 bases). The V and J ends lost 6 bases and 2 bases respectively, with 14 bases between them. The CDR3 length is 15 residues. Germline V lookup: CDR1 MDHEN, CDR2 SYDVKM. CDR3 nucleotide sequence: TGTGCCAGCAGCAATCCCCAGGGTACTGGAAACACCATATATTTT. Encoded protein: CASSNPQGTGNTIYF. The complete variable domain, with remaining parts taken from reference TRBV28 and TRBJ1-3, reads DVKVTQSSRYLVKRTGEKVFLECVQDMDHENMFWYRQDPGLGLRLIYFSYDVKMKEKGDIPEGYSVSREKKERFSLILESASTNQTSMYLCASSNPQGTGNTIYFGEGSWLTVV.

V is TRBV18 and J is TRBJ1-3, with D possibly TRBD1 on 5 matching bases. Trimming took 3 bases from V and 4 from J, leaving 10 bases between them. The germline V gene has CDR1 KGHSH and CDR2 LQKENI. The CDR3 runs to 14 residues. This chain's CDR3 is CASSPEGSGNTIYF. CDR3 coding DNA: TGTGCCAGCTCACCCGAGGGGTCCGGAAACACCATATATTTT. The variable domain in full, completed from reference TRBV18 and TRBJ1-3, reads NAGVMQNPRHLVRRRGQEARLRCSPMKGHSHVYWYRQLPEEGLKFMVYLQKENIIDESGMPKERFSAEFPKEGPSILRIQQVVRGDSAAYFCASSPEGSGNTIYFGEGSWLTVV.

The rearrangement uses TRBV5-1 and TRBJ2-1; 11 positions agree with TRBD2. The CDR3 runs to 17 residues. The V gene's germline CDR1 is SGHRS and CDR2 YFSETQ. J lost 5 bases, V lost 0 bases, and 7 bases had no gene match. CDR3 coding DNA: TGCGCCAGCAGCTTGGCTACTAGCGGGAGTGGCGACAATGAGCAGTTCTTC. Protein product: CASSLATSGSGDNEQFF.

This chain joins TRBV11-3 and TRBJ2-5; tentative D call: TRBD2 (5 bases). CDR3 length: 15 residues. CDR1 and CDR2 (germline): SGHNT, YENEEA. Trimming took 3 bases from V and 4 from J, leaving 15 bases between them. This CDR3 is CASSLGSGGAETQYF. DNA of the CDR3: TGTGCCAGCAGCTTGGGGAGTGGCGGAGCAGAGACCCAGTACTTC. The whole variable domain, remainder taken from reference TRBV11-3 and TRBJ2-5, is EAGVVQSPRYKIIEKKQPVAFWCNPISGHNTLYWYLQNLGQGPELLIRYENEEAVDDSQLPKDRFSAERLKGVDSTLKIQPAELGDSAVYLCASSLGSGGAETQYFGPGTRLLVL.

The rearrangement uses TRBV5-1 and TRBJ2-1; 12 bases line up with TRBD2. The CDR3 is 20 residues long. CDR1 and CDR2 (germline): SGHRS, YFSETQ. V was clipped by 2 bases and J by 1 base; unmatched bases: 13. The CDR3 sequence is CASSFPASGRADGSYNEQFF. The CDR3 DNA reads TGCGCCAGCAGCTTTCCAGCTAGCGGGAGGGCCGATGGGTCCTACAATGAGCAGTTCTTC.

A remark on this clone: The sample contains more than one DNA sequence encoding this CDR3. The chain is built from TRBV28 and TRBJ1-2; D is undetermined. Germline loops: CDR1 MDHEN, CDR2 SYDVKM. The CDR3 sequence is 12 residues long. V shed 2 bases and J shed 2 bases, with 3 bases lying between them. The CDR3: CASSLGNYGYTF. The CDR3 DNA is TGTGCCAGCAGTTTAGGGAACTATGGCTACACCTTC.

The chain links TRBV12-5 to TRBJ1-1; D is unclear. Trimming took 6 bases from V and 4 from J, leaving 9 bases between them. CDR1 LGHNT and CDR2 FRNRAP come from the germline V gene. There are 12 residues in the CDR3. The CDR3 spells CASGPRSTEAFF. CDR3 coding DNA: TGTGCTAGTGGACCTCGCAGCACTGAAGCTTTCTTT.